This entry describes one T cell receptor (beta chain). Antigen unknown. The data are from a study of cytomegalovirus exposure and HLA in healthy donors. Study outcomes and limitations: Testing in vitro showed three CMV-associated chains specific for CMV antigens.

The CDR3 has 13 residues. Between the trimmed V and J ends, which lost 8 bases and 8 bases, there was a span of 15 bases. CDR1 and CDR2 from the germline V gene are SGHVS and FNYEAQ. Measured with immunoSEQ multiplex PCR; TCRdb has only the in-frame clones, and not every one. Here the sample spans 250,000 or so clones, 80% to 90% being singletons. This receptor was obtained from a man between 18 and 29 years old in good health and CMV-seronegative. V gene TRBV7-6 combines with J gene TRBJ1-4; D ambiguous. Sequencing used PBMCs. In nucleotides, the CDR3 is TGTGCCAGCGTACAGCCAGTAGGAGAAAAACTGTTTTTT. Protein product: CASVQPVGEKLFF.